This TCR beta chain comes out of a study of cytomegalovirus exposure and HLA in healthy donors. About this clone itself: Its target is unknown.

Both 60 Vbeta primers and 13 Jbeta primers went into the PCR. Repertoires were generated with immunoSEQ multiplex PCR, while TCRdb's copy carries only in-frame clones and drops some. This sample has more than 110,000 clones, with about four fifths found just once. Findings of the study overall: Across donors, sequencing depth was assumed by presence/absence analyses to be roughly uniform. Clonal expansion was found to be greater in HLA-associated TCR beta chains than in equally common others in a later analysis. A cluster of highly shared sequence variants was likely a sequencing artifact. With later analysis, a missense DCLRE1C variant became linked to TCR beta V- and J-gene trimming.

The V end was cut by 4 bases, the J end by 1 base, with 17 bases between. The CDR3 spans 17 residues. Per germline, CDR1 SGHTA and CDR2 FQGNSA. The sequence came from a middle-aged man in good health and CMV-seropositive. Sequencing used PBMCs. The V gene is TRBV7-2, the J gene TRBJ1-5; D might be TRBD1 (5 bases). The DNA of the CDR3 is TGTGCCAGCAGCTCGGGACTGGGGGAGCTGAGCAATCAGCCCCAGCATTTT. This translates into CASSSGLGELSNQPQHF. Supplemented by reference TRBV7-2 and TRBJ1-5, the full variable domain reads GAGVSQSPSNKVTEKGKDVELRCDPISGHTALYWYRQSLGQGLEFLIYFQGNSAPDKSGLPSDRFSAERTGGSVSTLTIQRTQQEDSAVYLCASSSGLGELSNQPQHFGDGTRLSIL.